The subject of this entry is one TCR beta chain. The data derive from a study of shared clonotypes between healthy human individuals. The CDR3 contains 14 residues. CDR1 is WSHSY, CDR2 SAAADI, per germline. Trimming removed 2 bases from V and 0 bases from J, with 8 bases in between. Assay used: immunoSEQ multiplex PCR; TCRdb lists only in-frame clones, some missing. This sample has roughly 500,000 clones, with roughly 95% found just once. Source material: naive CD4+ T cells sorted from blood. The subset is: CD45RA+ positively selected. This sequence originates from a woman aged 25-40 years in good health. The chain links TRBV10-2 to TRBJ2-7; D gene ambiguous. The CDR3: CASSERLGSYEQYF. CDR3 nucleotides: TGCGCCAGCAGTGAGAGGCTGGGCTCCTACGAGCAGTACTTC.